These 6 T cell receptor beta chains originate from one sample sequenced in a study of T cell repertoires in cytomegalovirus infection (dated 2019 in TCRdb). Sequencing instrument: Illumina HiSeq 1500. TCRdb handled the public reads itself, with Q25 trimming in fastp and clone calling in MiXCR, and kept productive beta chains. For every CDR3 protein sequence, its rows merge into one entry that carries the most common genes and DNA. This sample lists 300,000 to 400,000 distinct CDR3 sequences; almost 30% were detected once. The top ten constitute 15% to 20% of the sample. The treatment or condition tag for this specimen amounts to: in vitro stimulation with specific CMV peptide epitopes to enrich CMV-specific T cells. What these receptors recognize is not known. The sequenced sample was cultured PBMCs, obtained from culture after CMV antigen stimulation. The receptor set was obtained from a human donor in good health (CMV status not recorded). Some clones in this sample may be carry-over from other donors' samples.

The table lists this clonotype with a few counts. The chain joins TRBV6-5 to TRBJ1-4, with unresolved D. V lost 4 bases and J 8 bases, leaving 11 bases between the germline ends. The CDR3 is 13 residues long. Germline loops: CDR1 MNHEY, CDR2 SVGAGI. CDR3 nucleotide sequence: TGTGCCAGCAGTTTAACTCCGCGAGAAAAACTGTTTTTT. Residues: CASSLTPREKLFF.

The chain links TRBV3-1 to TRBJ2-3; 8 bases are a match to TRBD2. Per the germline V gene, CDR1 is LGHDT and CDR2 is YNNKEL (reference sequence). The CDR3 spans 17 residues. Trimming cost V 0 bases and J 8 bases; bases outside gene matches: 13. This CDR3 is CASSQDSGSGVGGTQYF. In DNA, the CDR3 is TGTGCCAGCAGCCAAGATTCGGGTAGCGGGGTCGGGGGTACGCAGTATTTT.

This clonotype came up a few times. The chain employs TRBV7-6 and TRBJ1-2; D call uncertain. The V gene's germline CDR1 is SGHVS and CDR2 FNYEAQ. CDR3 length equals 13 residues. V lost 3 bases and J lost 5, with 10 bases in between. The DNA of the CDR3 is TGTGCCAGCAGCTTTGGTCGTATTTATGGCTACACCTTC. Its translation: CASSFGRIYGYTF.

The CDR3 nucleotides read TGTGCCAGCAGCTTAGGGGGCGGGAGGCCGTACGAGCAGTACTTC. This sequence encodes CASSLGGGRPYEQYF. The J gene is TRBJ2-7, the V gene TRBV7-2; 8 bases fit TRBD2. Trimming cost V 1 base and J 4 bases; bases outside gene matches: 6. The CDR3 loop spans 15 amino acids. Per germline, CDR1 SGHTA and CDR2 FQGNSA.

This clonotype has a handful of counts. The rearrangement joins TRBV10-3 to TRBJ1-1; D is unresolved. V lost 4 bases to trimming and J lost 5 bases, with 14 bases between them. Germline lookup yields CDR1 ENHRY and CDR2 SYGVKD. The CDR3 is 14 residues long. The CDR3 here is CAISVKGVGTEAFF. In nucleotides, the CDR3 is TGTGCCATCAGTGTTAAGGGCGTCGGGACTGAAGCTTTCTTT.

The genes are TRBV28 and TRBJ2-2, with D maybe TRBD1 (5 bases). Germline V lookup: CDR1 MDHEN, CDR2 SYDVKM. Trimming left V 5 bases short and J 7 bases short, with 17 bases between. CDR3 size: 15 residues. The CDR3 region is CASSPPGMGGGELFF. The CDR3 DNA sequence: TGTGCCAGCAGTCCGCCAGGGATGGGCGGCGGGGAGCTGTTTTTT.